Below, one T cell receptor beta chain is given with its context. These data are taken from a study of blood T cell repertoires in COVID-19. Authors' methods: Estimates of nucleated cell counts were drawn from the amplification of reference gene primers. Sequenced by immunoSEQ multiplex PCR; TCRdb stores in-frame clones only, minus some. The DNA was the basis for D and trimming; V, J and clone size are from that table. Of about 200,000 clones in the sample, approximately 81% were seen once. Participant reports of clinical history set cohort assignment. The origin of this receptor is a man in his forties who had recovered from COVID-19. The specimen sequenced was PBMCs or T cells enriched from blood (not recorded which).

The CDR3: CASSADRVRSGELFF. The CDR3 DNA follows: TGTGCCAGCAGCGCGGACAGGGTTCGATCCGGGGAGCTGTTTTTT. This chain connects TRBV2 to TRBJ2-2; 8 positions match TRBD1. The V segment lost 6 bases and the J segment 6 bases; nucleotides outside the gene matches: 9. In germline, CDR1 is SNHLY, CDR2 FYNNEI. The CDR3 is 15 residues long.